Sequencing of this T cell receptor (beta chain) was carried out in a study of blood T cell repertoires in COVID-19. Libraries were prepared by immunoSEQ multiplex PCR; TCRdb keeps only in-frame clonotypes and omits some of them. The table lists 50,000 to 80,000 clones, roughly 82% of them singletons. CDR1 and CDR2 from the germline V gene are SGHVS and FNYEAQ. The length of the CDR3 is 15 residues. V dropped 0 bases and J dropped 4 bases, with 12 bases sitting between them. The chain combines TRBV7-6 with TRBJ1-1, with unresolved D. The source of this sequence is a woman aged 55-69 years with acute or convalescent COVID-19. Source material: peripheral blood. As DNA, the CDR3 is TGTGCCAGCAGCTTAGCTGGGAGGGCTGGCACTGAAGCTTTCTTT. It specifies CASSLAGRAGTEAFF.